One sample yielded the 27 T cell receptor beta chains listed below, sequenced in a study of patients and donors after allogeneic stem cell transplantation. TCRdb fed the RT-PCR reads into MiXCR, producing one record per CDR3 protein. The sample includes some 960,000 distinct CDR3 sequences, roughly 17% of them seen just once. The sequenced sample consisted of blood, either unsorted or a sorted T cell fraction (not recorded which). These receptors were taken from a human donor who was either an allogeneic HSCT recipient or a stem cell or donor lymphocyte infusion donor (not recorded which). It is not recorded whose cells these are; they may come from a transplant donor.

This chain uses TRBV4-1 with TRBJ2-7; 8 nucleotides match TRBD1. J was trimmed by 0 bases and V by 3 bases; bases with no gene match: 1. Germline V CDR1 and CDR2: MGHRA, YSYEKL. The CDR3 has 14 amino acids. CDR3 nucleotides: TGCGCCAGCAGCCATCAGGGGGCCTCCTACGAGCAGTACTTC. It codes for CASSHQGASYEQYF.

This chain links TRBV12-5 with TRBJ2-1, with TRBD1 matching over 9 bases. Trimming at V came to 5 bases and at J to 6 bases, leaving 2 bases not matched to a gene. The CDR3 covers 13 residues. Germline values: CDR1 LGHNT, CDR2 FRNRAP. The CDR3 protein is CASGTTGGNEQFF. DNA of the CDR3: TGTGCTAGTGGTACGACAGGGGGCAATGAGCAGTTCTTC.

This chain joins TRBV5-1 and TRBJ2-3, with D hard to call. This CDR3 comprises 14 residues. Trimming shortened V by 4 bases and J by 3 bases, and 12 bases separated the two germline ends. Germline V CDR1 and CDR2: SGHRS, YFSETQ. The CDR3 loop reads CASSQLTPTDTQYF. In nucleotides, the CDR3 is TGCGCCAGCAGCCAGCTAACTCCGACAGATACGCAGTATTTT.

The table lists this clonotype with a few counts. CDR3 in amino acids: CASSLSGGKDSPLHF. CDR3 nucleotide sequence: TGCGCCAGCAGCTTATCAGGGGGCAAGGATTCACCCCTCCACTTT. The chain joins TRBV5-1 to TRBJ1-6; 8 bases fit TRBD1. This CDR3 region has 15 residues. Germline V lookup: CDR1 SGHRS, CDR2 YFSETQ. V shed 2 bases and J 8 bases; nucleotides not matched to a gene: 6.

J is TRBJ2-6 and V is TRBV9; D gene ambiguous. In germline, CDR1 is SGDLS, CDR2 YYNGEE. The CDR3 is 18 amino acids. The V and J ends lost 4 bases and 0 bases respectively, with 17 bases between them. The CDR3 loop reads CASSFSHRRISGANVLTF. The CDR3 nucleotides read TGTGCCAGCAGCTTTTCTCATCGGCGGATCTCTGGGGCCAACGTCCTGACTTTC. Full variable domain (missing parts from reference TRBV9 and TRBJ2-6): DSGVTQTPKHLITATGQRVTLRCSPRSGDLSVYWYQQSLDQGLQFLIQYYNGEERAKGNILERFSAQQFPDLHSELNLSSLELGDSALYFCASSFSHRRISGANVLTFGAGSRLTVL.

This clonotype was observed a few times. The V and J genes are TRBV5-6 and TRBJ2-7; 8 bases fit TRBD1. Germline V gene sequence: CDR1 SGHDT, CDR2 YYEEEE. The CDR3 length is 14 residues. V dropped 5 bases and J dropped 7; count of bases not matched to a gene: 11. The CDR3 bases are TGTGCCAGCAGTTCAGACAGGGGTGGAGGAGAGCAGTACTTC. Translated, it gives CASSSDRGGGEQYF. Using reference TRBV5-6 and TRBJ2-7 for the parts outside the CDR3, the full variable domain is DAGVTQSPTHLIKTRGQQVTLRCSPKSGHDTVSWYQQALGQGPQFIFQYYEEEERQRGNFPDRFSGHQFPNYSSELNVNALLLGDSALYLCASSSDRGGGEQYFGPGTRLTVT.

Written as DNA, the CDR3 is TGTGCCAGCCCCCAGGTTACCGGGGAGCTGTTTTTT. It encodes CASPQVTGELFF. The J gene is TRBJ2-2, the V gene TRBV12-3 or TRBV12-4; D remains ambiguous. This CDR3 is 12 amino acids long. V was cut by 8 bases and J by 5 bases, with 9 bases left in between.

The rearrangement uses TRBV12-3 or TRBV12-4 and TRBJ1-5; D ambiguous. The CDR3 runs 12 residues. Trimming removed 6 bases at V and 5 bases at J, with 8 bases between. The CDR3 DNA follows: TGTGCCAGCAGCCCGCAGGATCAGCCCCAGCATTTT. It yields the protein CASSPQDQPQHF.

The sample holds a few counts of this clonotype. The V gene is TRBV5-1, the J gene TRBJ1-5; D is unclear. Trimming shortened V by 0 bases and J by 5 bases, and 6 bases separated the two germline ends. Germline values: CDR1 SGHRS, CDR2 YFSETQ. There are 13 residues in the CDR3. The CDR3 here is CASSLEVDQPQHF. The DNA of the CDR3 is TGCGCCAGCAGCTTGGAGGTTGATCAGCCCCAGCATTTT.

V gene TRBV6-1 combines with J gene TRBJ2-1; 8 bases fit TRBD2. CDR1 and CDR2 (germline): MNHNS, SASEGT. The CDR3 runs to 16 residues. J was trimmed by 5 bases and V by 7 bases; bases with no gene match: 13. Written as DNA, the CDR3 is TGTGCCAGCACCCTTGGTGAGGGACTAGTAGACAATGAGCAGTTCTTC. This encodes CASTLGEGLVDNEQFF.

This clonotype was seen a few times. The chain combines TRBV5-5 with TRBJ2-2, with TRBD2 identical over 10 bases. CDR3 size: 16 residues. Germline V gene sequence: CDR1 SGHKS, CDR2 YYEKEE (reference sequence). Unmatched junction bases numbered 7, after V lost 6 bases and J lost 2 bases. The CDR3 protein is CASIPLAGRNTGELFF. The CDR3 nucleotides read TGTGCCAGCATCCCACTAGCGGGGCGAAACACCGGGGAGCTGTTTTTT.

This clonotype has a handful of counts. V and J are TRBV5-1 and TRBJ2-2, with D uncertain. Trimming pared 0 bases from V and 5 bases from J, leaving 11 bases between. The germline V gene encodes CDR1 SGHRS and CDR2 YFSETQ. CDR3 length: 15 residues. The CDR3 DNA is TGCGCCAGCAGCTTGGAGGTCGGGCAGACCGGGGAGCTGTTTTTT. Translation: CASSLEVGQTGELFF.

V usage is TRBV12-5 and J usage is TRBJ1-1; the D is unclear. Trimming took off 6 bases at V and 0 bases at J, with 17 bases between the two ends. This CDR3 spans 16 amino acids. Germline V gene lookup returns CDR1 LGHNT and CDR2 FRNRAP. In DNA, the CDR3 is TGTGCTAGTGGGTCGGACCGAGGGTCCATGAACACTGAAGCTTTCTTT. Translated: CASGSDRGSMNTEAFF.

The chain combines TRBV7-9 with TRBJ1-4, with TRBD1 matching 8 bases. The germline V gene has CDR1 SEHNR and CDR2 FQNEAQ (reference sequence). CDR3 length equals 15 residues. With V trimmed by 0 bases and J by 8 bases, 5 bases remained unmatched. The DNA of the CDR3 is TGTGCCAGCAGCTTAGCGCAGGGGGCGAGCGAAAAACTGTTTTTT. Translation: CASSLAQGASEKLFF.

In its sample, this clonotype was seen a few times. This rearrangement joins TRBV4-2 to TRBJ1-6; D gene uncertain. The CDR3 runs 15 residues. Trimming took off 0 bases at V and 10 bases at J, with 13 bases between the two ends. The germline gives CDR1 LGHNA, CDR2 YNFKEQ. The CDR3 protein is CASSQDGRLASPLHF. CDR3 nucleotide sequence: TGTGCCAGCAGCCAAGATGGGCGGCTGGCGTCACCCCTCCACTTT.

The genes are TRBV11-3 and TRBJ1-2; 10 bases match TRBD1. The V segment lost 5 bases and the J segment 6 bases; nucleotides outside the gene matches: 6. Germline V gives CDR1 SGHNT, CDR2 YENEEA. The CDR3 runs to 14 residues. The CDR3 DNA is TGTGCCAGCAGCCCGGGGACAGGGGACGATGGCTACACCTTC. The encoded protein is CASSPGTGDDGYTF.

This clonotype showed up just once. This chain joins TRBV5-1 and TRBJ1-1; no reliable D call. V lost 4 bases, J lost 7 bases, and 20 bases lay in between. The germline V gene has CDR1 SGHRS and CDR2 YFSETQ. This CDR3 contains 15 residues. The CDR3 sequence is CASSPWGTNTLEAFF. The CDR3 DNA sequence: TGCGCCAGCAGCCCCTGGGGAACAAATACTCTTGAAGCTTTCTTT.

This clonotype was detected only a few times. The V call is TRBV12-3 or TRBV12-4, the J call TRBJ2-2; D not certain. Deletions cut 7 bases from V and 6 bases from J, with 9 bases between. This CDR3 spans 12 amino acids. CDR3 protein: CASTKDPGELFF. CDR3 in DNA: TGTGCCAGCACCAAGGACCCCGGGGAGCTGTTTTTT.

There are many counts of this clonotype. V and J are TRBV6-1 and TRBJ2-1; 12 bases are a match to TRBD2. Germline V CDR1 and CDR2: MNHNS, SASEGT. V lost 5 bases and J lost 6; bases outside the gene matches: 2. This CDR3 comprises 14 residues. CDR3 amino acids: CASSRLAGVNEQFF. In DNA, the CDR3 is TGTGCCAGCAGTAGACTAGCGGGAGTCAATGAGCAGTTCTTC.

The chain is built from TRBV3-1 and TRBJ2-5; D is perhaps TRBD1 (5 bases). The CDR3 has 13 amino acids. Germline V gene sequence: CDR1 LGHDT, CDR2 YNNKEL (reference sequence). With 4 bases removed from V and 5 bases from J, the gap between germline ends came to 11 bases. DNA for the CDR3: TGTGCCAGCAGCCGGGAAAACAGGGAGACCCAGTACTTC. Amino acids: CASSRENRETQYF.

This clonotype was picked up a small number of times. The chain combines TRBV5-1 with TRBJ2-5; no reliable D call. This CDR3 comprises 13 residues. Germline V CDR1 and CDR2: SGHRS, YFSETQ. Trimming left V 4 bases short and J 0 bases short, with 7 bases between. CDR3 in DNA: TGCGCCAGCAGCCCTGACAACCAAGAGACCCAGTACTTC. Protein product: CASSPDNQETQYF.

The chain is built from TRBV5-1 and TRBJ1-1; 9 bases are shared with TRBD1. Germline lookup yields CDR1 SGHRS and CDR2 YFSETQ. The length of the CDR3 is 14 residues. V was pared by 5 bases and J by 6 bases, with 8 bases of the junction left unmatched. CDR3 sequence: CASSSGQGQAEAFF. The CDR3 coding sequence is TGCGCCAGCAGTTCGGGACAGGGCCAAGCTGAAGCTTTCTTT.

The chain recombines TRBV6-7 with TRBJ1-2; weak D call: TRBD1 (6 bases). TRBV6-7 is an ORF, and what it does is uncertain. Trimming removed 6 bases from V and 1 base from J, with 12 bases in between. The CDR3 runs 14 residues. This chain's CDR3 is CASRGNRDNYGYTF. The DNA for the CDR3 is TGTGCCAGCAGAGGAAACAGGGATAACTATGGCTACACCTTC.

This chain joins TRBV5-1 and TRBJ2-1, with TRBD2 matching over 11 bases. The germline V gene encodes CDR1 SGHRS and CDR2 YFSETQ. V was clipped by 4 bases and J by 6 bases; unmatched bases: 9. This CDR3 is built from 16 residues. CDR3 in amino acids: CASSHPLAGAPNEQFF. Written as DNA, the CDR3 is TGCGCCAGCAGCCACCCACTAGCGGGGGCCCCCAATGAGCAGTTCTTC.

This clonotype was seen only a few times. The gene calls are TRBV7-8 and TRBJ2-4; 10 nucleotides align to TRBD1. This CDR3 comprises 19 residues. With V trimmed by 2 bases and J by 0 bases, 10 bases remained unmatched. CDR1 and CDR2 (germline): SGHVS, FQNEAQ. The CDR3 sequence: CASSLQTGQGKSAKNIQYF. The CDR3 DNA reads TGTGCCAGCAGCTTACAGACGGGACAGGGGAAGTCAGCCAAAAACATTCAGTACTTC.

J is TRBJ1-4 and V is TRBV12-3 or TRBV12-4; maybe TRBD1 (5 bases). V lost 3 bases and J lost 6, with 14 bases in between. CDR3 length equals 15 residues. CDR3 nucleotide sequence: TGTGCCAGCAGTTTCCTTCGACAGTCAGATGAAAAACTGTTTTTT. This encodes CASSFLRQSDEKLFF.

This clonotype occurred a few times. This sequence joins TRBV27 and TRBJ2-7; D not resolved. The length of the CDR3 is 14 residues. Germline V CDR1 and CDR2: MNHEY, SMNVEV (reference sequence). The ends were cut back, 3 bases at V and 4 bases at J, with 13 bases in the middle. As DNA, the CDR3 is TGTGCCAGCAGTTTTCTAGAGACTCTTTACGAGCAGTACTTC. Protein sequence: CASSFLETLYEQYF.